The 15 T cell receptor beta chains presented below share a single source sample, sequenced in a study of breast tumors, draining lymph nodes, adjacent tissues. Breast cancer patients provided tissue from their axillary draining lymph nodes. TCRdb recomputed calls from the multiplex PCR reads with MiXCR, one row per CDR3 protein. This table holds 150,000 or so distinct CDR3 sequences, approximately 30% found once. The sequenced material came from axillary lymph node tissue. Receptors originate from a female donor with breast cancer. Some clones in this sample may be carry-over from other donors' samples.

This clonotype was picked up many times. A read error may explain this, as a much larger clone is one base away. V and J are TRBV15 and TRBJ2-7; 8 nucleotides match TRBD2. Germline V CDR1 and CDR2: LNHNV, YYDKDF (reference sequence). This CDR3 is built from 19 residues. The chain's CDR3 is CATSRVVPREASSSYGQYF. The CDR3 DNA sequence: TGTGCCACCAGCAGAGTGGTCCCGCGGGAGGCCTCAAGCTCCTACGGGCAGTACTTC.

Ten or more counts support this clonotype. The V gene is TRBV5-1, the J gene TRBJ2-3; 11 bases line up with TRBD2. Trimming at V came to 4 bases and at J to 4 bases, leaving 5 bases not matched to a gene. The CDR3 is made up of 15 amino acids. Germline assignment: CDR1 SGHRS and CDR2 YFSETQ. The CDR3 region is CASSVSGGAADTQYF. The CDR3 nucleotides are TGCGCCAGCAGCGTTAGCGGGGGGGCCGCAGATACGCAGTATTTT.

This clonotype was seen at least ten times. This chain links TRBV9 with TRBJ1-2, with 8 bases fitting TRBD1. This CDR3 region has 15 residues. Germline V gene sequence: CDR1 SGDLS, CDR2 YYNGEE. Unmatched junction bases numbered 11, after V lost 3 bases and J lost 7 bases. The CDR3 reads CASSARGQGTTGYTF. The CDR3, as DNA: TGTGCCAGCAGCGCACGCGGACAGGGTACAACTGGCTACACCTTC.

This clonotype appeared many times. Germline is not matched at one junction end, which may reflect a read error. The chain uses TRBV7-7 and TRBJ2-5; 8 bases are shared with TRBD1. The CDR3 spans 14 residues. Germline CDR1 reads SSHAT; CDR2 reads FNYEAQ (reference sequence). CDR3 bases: TGTGCTAGCAGCTTGGCCAGGGGGCGAGAGACCCAGTACTTC. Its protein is CASSLARGRETQYF. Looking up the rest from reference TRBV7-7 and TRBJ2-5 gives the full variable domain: GAGVSQSPRYKVTKRGQDVTLRCDPISSHATLYWYQQALGQGPEFLTYFNYEAQPDKSGLPSDRFSAERPEGSISTLTIQRTEQRDSAMYRCASSLARGRETQYFGPGTRLLVL.

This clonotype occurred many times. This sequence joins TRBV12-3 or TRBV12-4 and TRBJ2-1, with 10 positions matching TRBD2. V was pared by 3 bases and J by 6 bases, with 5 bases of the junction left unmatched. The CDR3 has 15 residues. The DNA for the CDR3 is TGTGCCAGCAGTTTTCTAGCGGGAGTTGGCAATGAGCAGTTCTTC. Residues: CASSFLAGVGNEQFF.

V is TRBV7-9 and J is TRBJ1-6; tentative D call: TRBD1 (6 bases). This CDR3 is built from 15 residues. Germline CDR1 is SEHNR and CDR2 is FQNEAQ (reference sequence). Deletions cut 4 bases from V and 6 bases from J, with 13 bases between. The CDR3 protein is CASSYSQGINSPLHF. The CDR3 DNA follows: TGTGCCAGCAGCTATAGCCAGGGGATTAATTCACCCCTCCACTTT.

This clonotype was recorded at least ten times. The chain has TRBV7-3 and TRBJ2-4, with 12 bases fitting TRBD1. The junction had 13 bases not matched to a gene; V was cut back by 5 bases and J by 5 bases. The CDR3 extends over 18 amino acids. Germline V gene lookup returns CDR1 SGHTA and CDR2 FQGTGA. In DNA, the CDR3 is TGTGCCAGCAGCCGCACCGGGACAGGGGGCGCGTACGAAAACATTCAGTACTTC. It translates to CASSRTGTGGAYENIQYF.

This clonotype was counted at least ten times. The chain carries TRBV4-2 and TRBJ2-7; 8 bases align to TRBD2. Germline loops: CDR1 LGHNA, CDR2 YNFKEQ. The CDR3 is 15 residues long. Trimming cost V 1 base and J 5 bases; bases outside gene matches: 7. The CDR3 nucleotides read TGTGCCAGCAGCCAAGTGGGCGGGAGGACCCACGAGCAGTACTTC. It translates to CASSQVGGRTHEQYF.

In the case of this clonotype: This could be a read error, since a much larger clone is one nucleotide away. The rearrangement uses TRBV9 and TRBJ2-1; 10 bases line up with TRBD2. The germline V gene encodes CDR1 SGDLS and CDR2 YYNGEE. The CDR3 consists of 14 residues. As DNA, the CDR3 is TGTGCCAGCAGCGCCACTAGCGGGGACAATGAGCAGTCCTTC. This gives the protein CASSATSGDNEQSF.

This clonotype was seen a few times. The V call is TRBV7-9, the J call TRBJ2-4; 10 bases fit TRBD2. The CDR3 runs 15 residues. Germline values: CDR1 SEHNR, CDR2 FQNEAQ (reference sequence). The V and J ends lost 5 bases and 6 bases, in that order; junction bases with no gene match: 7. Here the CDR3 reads CASSKPGLASNIQYF. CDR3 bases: TGTGCCAGCAGCAAGCCGGGACTAGCGTCAAACATTCAGTACTTC.

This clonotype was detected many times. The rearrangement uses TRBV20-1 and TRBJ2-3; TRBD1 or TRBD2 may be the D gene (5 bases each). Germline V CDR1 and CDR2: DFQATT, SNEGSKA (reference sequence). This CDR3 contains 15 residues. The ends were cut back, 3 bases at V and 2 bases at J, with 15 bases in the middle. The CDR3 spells CSARRSGTYTDTQYF. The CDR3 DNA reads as TGCAGTGCTAGGAGAAGTGGGACGTACACAGATACGCAGTATTTT.

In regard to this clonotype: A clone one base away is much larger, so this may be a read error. The CDR3 DNA follows: TGTGCCAGCAGCGTAGGGGGATTCCAAGAGGCCCAGTCCTTC. It encodes CASSVGGFQEAQSF. The chain couples TRBV9 to TRBJ2-5; D is undetermined. The CDR3 contains 14 residues. Germline V gene data show CDR1 as SGDLS and CDR2 as YYNGEE.

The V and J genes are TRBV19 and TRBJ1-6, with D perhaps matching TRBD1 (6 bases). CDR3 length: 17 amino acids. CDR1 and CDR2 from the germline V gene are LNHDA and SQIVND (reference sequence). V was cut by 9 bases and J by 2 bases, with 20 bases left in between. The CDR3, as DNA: TGTGCCAGCAAAAGCACGGGGGCATCAACCTATAATTCACCCCTCCACTTT. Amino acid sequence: CASKSTGASTYNSPLHF.

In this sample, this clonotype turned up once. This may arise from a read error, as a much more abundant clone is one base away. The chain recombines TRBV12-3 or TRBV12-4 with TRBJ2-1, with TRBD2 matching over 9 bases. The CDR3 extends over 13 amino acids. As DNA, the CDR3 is TGTGCCGGCAGTCCGGGACTAGCTAATGAGCAGTTCTTC. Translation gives CAGSPGLANEQFF.

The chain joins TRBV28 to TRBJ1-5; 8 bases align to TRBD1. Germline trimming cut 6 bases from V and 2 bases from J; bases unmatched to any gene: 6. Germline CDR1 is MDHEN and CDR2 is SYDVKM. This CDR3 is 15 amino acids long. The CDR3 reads CASRNQGAGNQPQHF. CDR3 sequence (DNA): TGTGCCAGCAGGAATCAGGGGGCCGGCAATCAGCCCCAGCATTTT.